This section outlines one T cell receptor beta chain sequence together with its context. The target antigen is unknown. Germline V CDR1 and CDR2: SGHAT, FQNNGV. The CDR3 runs to 15 residues. Trimming stripped 1 base from V and 2 bases from J, with 12 bases between. This entry comes from a study of cytomegalovirus exposure and HLA in healthy donors. The wider study: Among the approximately 370 donors who were genotyped, roughly 85% fell in the genetic ancestry cluster that is associated with self-reported Caucasian donors. The study, taken as a whole, reports: Cytomegalovirus status, reportedly, was diagnosed with high specificity and sensitivity by the classifier. Sequencing depth roughly uniform across donors was assumed in presence/absence analyses. TCR beta V- and J-gene trimming, according to a later analysis, was linked to a missense DCLRE1C variant.

Primers: 60 Vbeta forward and 13 Jbeta reverse. Sequenced by immunoSEQ multiplex PCR; TCRdb stores in-frame clones only, minus some. The table for this sample gives roughly 110,000 clones. The source material was PBMCs. The sequence derives from a young man in good health and CMV-seronegative. V gene TRBV11-2 combines with J gene TRBJ2-7, with D perhaps matching TRBD1 (5 bases). CDR3: CASSLVGVATYEQYF. DNA of the CDR3: TGTGCCAGCAGCTTAGTAGGGGTGGCGACCTACGAGCAGTACTTC.